The text below deals with one T cell receptor beta chain. Study processing details: Reference gene primers were amplified, and this amplification served to estimate nucleated cell counts. Method: immunoSEQ multiplex PCR; TCRdb's copy keeps in-frame clones and lacks some. The D gene and trimming were derived from the DNA, and the V and J assignments and clone size from that table. The profile shows 250,000 or so clones, around 81% of them singletons. The entry originates in a study of blood T cell repertoires in COVID-19. In the study overall: Donors in the United States, Italy and Spain gave samples during acute or convalescent COVID-19. PBMCs, B-cell-depleted T cells, or T cells were the source of the cDNA or gDNA that made up the material.

Trimming at V came to 10 bases and at J to 6 bases, leaving 8 bases not matched to a gene. CDR1 is MNHEY and CDR2 is SVGAGI in the germline V gene. CDR3 length: 12 amino acids. Sequences were obtained from peripheral blood. This clonotype originated in a man aged 30 to 45 who had recovered from COVID-19. The chain combines TRBV6-5 with TRBJ1-1; 7 nucleotides agree with TRBD1. In DNA, the CDR3 is TGTGCCACCGCGACAGGGAAGTCTGAAGCTTTCTTT. Translated: CATATGKSEAFF.